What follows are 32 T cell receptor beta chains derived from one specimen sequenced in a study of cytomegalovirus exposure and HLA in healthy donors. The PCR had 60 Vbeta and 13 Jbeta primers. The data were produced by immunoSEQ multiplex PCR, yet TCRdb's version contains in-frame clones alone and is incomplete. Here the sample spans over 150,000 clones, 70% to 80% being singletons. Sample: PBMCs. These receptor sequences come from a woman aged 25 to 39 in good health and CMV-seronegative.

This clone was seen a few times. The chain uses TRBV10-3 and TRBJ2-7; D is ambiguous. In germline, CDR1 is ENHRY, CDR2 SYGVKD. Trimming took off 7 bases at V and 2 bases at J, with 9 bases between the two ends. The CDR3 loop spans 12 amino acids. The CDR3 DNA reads TGTGCCATCATGAGAGGAGCCTACGAGCAGTACTTC. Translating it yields CAIMRGAYEQYF.

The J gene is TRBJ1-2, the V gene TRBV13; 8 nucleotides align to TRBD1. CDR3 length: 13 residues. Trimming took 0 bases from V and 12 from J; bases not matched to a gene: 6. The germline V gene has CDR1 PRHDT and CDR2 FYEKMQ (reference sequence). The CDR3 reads CASSLGTDRADTF. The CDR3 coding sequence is TGTGCCAGCAGCTTAGGGACGGACAGGGCGGACACCTTC.

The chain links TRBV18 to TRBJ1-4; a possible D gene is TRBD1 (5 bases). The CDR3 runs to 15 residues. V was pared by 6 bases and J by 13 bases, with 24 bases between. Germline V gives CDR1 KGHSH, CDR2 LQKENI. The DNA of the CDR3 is TGTGCCAGCTCTCTCTCGGGGGACCCCATAGAACGACTGTTTTTT. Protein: CASSLSGDPIERLFF.

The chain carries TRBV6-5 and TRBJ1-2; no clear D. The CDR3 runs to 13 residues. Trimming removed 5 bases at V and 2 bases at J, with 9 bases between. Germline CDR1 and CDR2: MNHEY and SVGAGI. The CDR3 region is CASSTKLNYGYTF. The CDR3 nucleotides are TGTGCCAGCAGTACTAAATTGAACTATGGCTACACCTTC.

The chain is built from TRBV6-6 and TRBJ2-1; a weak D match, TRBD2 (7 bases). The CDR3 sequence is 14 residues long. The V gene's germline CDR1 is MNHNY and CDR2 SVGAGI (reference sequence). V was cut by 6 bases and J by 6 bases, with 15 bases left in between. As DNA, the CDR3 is TGTGCCAGCAGCTCCCGGGGGGCCCTCAATGAGCAGTTCTTC. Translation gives CASSSRGALNEQFF.

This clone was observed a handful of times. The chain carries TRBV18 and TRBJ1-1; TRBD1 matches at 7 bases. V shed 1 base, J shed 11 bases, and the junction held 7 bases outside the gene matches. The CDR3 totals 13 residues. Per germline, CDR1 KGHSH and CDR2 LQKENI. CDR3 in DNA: TGTGCCAGCTCACCACTTTCCACAGGGGACGCTTTCTTT. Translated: CASSPLSTGDAFF.

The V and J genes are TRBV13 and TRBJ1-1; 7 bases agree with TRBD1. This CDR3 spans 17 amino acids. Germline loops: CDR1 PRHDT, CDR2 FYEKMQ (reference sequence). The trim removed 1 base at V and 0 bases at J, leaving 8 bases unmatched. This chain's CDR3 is CASSLDLGQPMNTEAFF. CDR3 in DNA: TGTGCCAGCAGCTTAGATCTGGGACAGCCCATGAACACTGAAGCTTTCTTT.

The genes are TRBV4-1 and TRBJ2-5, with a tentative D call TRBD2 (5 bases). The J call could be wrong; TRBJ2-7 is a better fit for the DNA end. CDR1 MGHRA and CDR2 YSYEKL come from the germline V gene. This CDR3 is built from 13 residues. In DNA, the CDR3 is TGCGCCAGCAGTACTAGTGGCCCCTACGAGCAGTACTTC. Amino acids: CASSTSGPYEQYF.

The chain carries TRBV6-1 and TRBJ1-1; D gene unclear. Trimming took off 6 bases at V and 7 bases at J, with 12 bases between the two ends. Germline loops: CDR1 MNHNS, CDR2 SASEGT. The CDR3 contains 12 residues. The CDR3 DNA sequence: TGTGCCAGCAGGGCCCCGGGTGGTGAAGCTTTCTTT. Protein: CASRAPGGEAFF.

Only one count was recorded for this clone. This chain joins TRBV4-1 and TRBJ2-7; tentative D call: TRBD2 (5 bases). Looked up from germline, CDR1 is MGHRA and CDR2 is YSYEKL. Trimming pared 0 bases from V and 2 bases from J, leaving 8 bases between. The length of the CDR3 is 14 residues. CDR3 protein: CASSQDRGPYEQYF. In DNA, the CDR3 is TGCGCCAGCAGCCAAGACAGAGGGCCCTACGAGCAGTACTTC.

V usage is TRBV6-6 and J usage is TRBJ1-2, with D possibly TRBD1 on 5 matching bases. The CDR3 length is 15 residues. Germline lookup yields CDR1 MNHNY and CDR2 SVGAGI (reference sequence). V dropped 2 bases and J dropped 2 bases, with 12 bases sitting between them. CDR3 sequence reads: CASSYMPGNNYGYTF. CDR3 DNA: TGTGCCAGCAGTTACATGCCAGGGAACAACTATGGCTACACCTTC.

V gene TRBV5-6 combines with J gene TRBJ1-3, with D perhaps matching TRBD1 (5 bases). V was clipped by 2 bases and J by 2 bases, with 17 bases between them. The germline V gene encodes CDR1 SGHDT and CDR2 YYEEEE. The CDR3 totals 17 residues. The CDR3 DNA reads TGTGCCAGCAGCTTTAGAGTACGGTTAGGGGCTGGAAACACCATATATTTT. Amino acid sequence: CASSFRVRLGAGNTIYF. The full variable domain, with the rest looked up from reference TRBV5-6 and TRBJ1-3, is DAGVTQSPTHLIKTRGQQVTLRCSPKSGHDTVSWYQQALGQGPQFIFQYYEEEERQRGNFPDRFSGHQFPNYSSELNVNALLLGDSALYLCASSFRVRLGAGNTIYFGEGSWLTVV.

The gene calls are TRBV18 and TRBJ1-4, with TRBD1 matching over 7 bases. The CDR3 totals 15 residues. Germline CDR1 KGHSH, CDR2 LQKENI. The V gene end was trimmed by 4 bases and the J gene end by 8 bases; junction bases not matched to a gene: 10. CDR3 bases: TGTGCCAGCTCACTAAACTCGGGACAGCGAGAAAAACTGTTTTTT. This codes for CASSLNSGQREKLFF.

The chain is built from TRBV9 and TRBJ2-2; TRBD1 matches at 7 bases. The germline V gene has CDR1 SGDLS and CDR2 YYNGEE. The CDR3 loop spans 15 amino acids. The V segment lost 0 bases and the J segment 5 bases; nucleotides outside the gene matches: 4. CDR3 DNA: TGTGCCAGCAGCGTAGAGGGACAGACAACCGGGGAGCTGTTTTTT. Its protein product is CASSVEGQTTGELFF.

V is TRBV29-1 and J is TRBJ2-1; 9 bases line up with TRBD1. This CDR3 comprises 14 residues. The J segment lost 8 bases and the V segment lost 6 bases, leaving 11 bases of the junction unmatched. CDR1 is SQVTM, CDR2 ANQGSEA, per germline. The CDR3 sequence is CSVERGTGTDEQFF. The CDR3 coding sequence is TGCAGCGTGGAAAGAGGGACAGGGACGGATGAGCAGTTCTTC.

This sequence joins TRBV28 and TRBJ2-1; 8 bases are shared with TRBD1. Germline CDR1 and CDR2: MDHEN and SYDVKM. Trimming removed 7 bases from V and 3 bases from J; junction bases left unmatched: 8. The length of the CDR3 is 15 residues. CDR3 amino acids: CASNHQGAVYNEQFF. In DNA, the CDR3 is TGTGCCAGCAACCATCAGGGGGCCGTCTACAATGAGCAGTTCTTC.

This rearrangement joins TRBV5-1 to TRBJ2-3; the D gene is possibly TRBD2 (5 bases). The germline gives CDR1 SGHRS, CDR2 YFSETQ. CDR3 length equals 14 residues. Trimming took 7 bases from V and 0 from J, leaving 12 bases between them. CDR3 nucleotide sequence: TGCGCCAGCGGAAGGACGGGAAGCACAGATACGCAGTATTTT. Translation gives CASGRTGSTDTQYF.

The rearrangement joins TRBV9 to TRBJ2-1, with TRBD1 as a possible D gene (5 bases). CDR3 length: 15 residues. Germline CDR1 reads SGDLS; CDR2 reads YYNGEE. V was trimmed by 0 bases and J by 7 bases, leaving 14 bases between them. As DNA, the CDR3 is TGTGCCAGCAGCGTAGAGGGCAGGGTTGCGAATGAGCAGTTCTTC. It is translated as CASSVEGRVANEQFF.

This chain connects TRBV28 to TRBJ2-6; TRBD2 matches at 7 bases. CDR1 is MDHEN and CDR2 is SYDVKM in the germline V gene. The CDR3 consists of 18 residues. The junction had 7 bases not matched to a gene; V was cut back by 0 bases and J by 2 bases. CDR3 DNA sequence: TGTGCCAGCAGTTTATGGGGGGAGGGGATAACTGGGGCCAACGTCCTGACTTTC. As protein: CASSLWGEGITGANVLTF.

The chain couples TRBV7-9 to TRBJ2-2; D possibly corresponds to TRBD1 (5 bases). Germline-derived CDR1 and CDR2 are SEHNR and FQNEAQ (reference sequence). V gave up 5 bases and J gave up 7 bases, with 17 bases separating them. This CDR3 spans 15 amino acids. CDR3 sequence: CASSEQRAGFGELFF. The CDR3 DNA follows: TGTGCCAGCAGCGAGCAGCGCGCAGGGTTCGGGGAGCTGTTTTTT.

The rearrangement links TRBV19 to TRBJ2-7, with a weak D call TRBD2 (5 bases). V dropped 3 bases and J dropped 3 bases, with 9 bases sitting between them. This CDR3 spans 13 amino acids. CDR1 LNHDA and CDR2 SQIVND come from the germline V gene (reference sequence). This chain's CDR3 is CASSMGALYEQYF. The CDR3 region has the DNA TGTGCCAGTAGTATGGGAGCCCTCTACGAGCAGTACTTC.

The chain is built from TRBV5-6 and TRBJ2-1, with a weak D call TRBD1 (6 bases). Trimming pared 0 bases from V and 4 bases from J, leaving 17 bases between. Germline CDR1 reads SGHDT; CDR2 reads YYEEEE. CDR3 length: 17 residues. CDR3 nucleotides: TGTGCCAGCAGCTTGGGGGACACCTTGCTCGGATACAATGAGCAGTTCTTC. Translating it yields CASSLGDTLLGYNEQFF.

CDR3 nucleotides: TGTGCCAGCTCCAGCCAAGGGCGGGGCTACAATGAGCAGTTCTTC. Its protein is CASSSQGRGYNEQFF. The chain uses TRBV18 and TRBJ2-1; a possible D gene is TRBD2 (6 bases). The ends were cut back, 6 bases at V and 3 bases at J, with 15 bases in the middle. This CDR3 has 15 residues. The germline V gene has CDR1 KGHSH and CDR2 LQKENI.

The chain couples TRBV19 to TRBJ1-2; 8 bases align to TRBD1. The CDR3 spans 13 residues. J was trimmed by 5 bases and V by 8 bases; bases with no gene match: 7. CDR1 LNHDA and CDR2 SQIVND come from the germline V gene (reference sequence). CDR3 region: CASSRDRKYGYTF. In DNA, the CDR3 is TGTGCCAGTTCTAGGGACAGGAAATATGGCTACACCTTC.

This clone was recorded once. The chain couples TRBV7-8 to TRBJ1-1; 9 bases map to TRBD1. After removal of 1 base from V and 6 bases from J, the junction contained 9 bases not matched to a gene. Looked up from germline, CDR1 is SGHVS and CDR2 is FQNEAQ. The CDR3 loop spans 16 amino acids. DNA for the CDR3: TGTGCCAGCAGCTTAGTTTGGGGACAGGGCTTAGCTGAAGCTTTCTTT. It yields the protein CASSLVWGQGLAEAFF. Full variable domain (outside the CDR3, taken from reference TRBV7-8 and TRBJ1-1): GAGVSQSPRYKVAKRGQDVALRCDPISGHVSLFWYQQALGQGPEFLTYFQNEAQLDKSGLPSDRFFAERPEGSVSTLKIQRTQQEDSAVYLCASSLVWGQGLAEAFFGQGTRLTVV.

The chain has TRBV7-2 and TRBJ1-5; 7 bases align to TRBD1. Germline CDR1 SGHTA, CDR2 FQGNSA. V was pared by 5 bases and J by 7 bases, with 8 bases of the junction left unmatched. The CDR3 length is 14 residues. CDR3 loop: CASSTRQGVQPQHF. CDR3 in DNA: TGTGCCAGCAGCACCCGACAGGGAGTACAGCCCCAGCATTTT.

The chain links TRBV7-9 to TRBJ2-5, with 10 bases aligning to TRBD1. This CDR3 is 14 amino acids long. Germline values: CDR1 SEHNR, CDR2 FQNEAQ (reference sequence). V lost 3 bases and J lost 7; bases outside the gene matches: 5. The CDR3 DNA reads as TGTGCCAGCAGCTTTCAGACAGGGGGCCTGACCCAGTACTTC. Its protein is CASSFQTGGLTQYF.

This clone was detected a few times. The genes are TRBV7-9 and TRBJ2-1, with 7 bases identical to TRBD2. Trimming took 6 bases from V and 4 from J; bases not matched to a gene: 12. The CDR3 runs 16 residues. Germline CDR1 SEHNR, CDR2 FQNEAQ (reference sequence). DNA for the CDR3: TGTGCCAGCAGAGGTGGACGGGAGGCCGGGTACAATGAGCAGTTCTTC. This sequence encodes CASRGGREAGYNEQFF.

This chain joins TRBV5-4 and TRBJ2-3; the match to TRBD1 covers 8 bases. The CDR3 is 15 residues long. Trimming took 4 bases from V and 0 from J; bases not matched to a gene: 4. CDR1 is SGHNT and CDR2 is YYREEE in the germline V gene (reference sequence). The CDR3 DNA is TGTGCCAGCAGCCTCAGGGGGCGCAGCACAGATACGCAGTATTTT. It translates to CASSLRGRSTDTQYF. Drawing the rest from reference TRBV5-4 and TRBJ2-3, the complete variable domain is ETGVTQSPTHLIKTRGQQVTLRCSSQSGHNTVSWYQQALGQGPQFIFQYYREEENGRGNFPPRFSGLQFPNYSSELNVNALELDDSALYLCASSLRGRSTDTQYFGPGTRLTVL.

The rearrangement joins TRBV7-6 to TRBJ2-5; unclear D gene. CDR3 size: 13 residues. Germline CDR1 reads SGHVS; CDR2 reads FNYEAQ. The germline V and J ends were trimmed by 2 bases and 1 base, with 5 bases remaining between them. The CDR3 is CASSLPVQETQYF. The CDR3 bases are TGTGCCAGCAGCTTACCCGTCCAAGAGACCCAGTACTTC.

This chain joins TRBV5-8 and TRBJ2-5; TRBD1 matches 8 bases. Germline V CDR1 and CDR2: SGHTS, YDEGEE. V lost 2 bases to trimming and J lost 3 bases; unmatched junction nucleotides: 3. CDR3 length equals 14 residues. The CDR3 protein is CASSFSDREETQYF. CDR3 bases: TGTGCCAGCAGCTTTTCGGACAGGGAAGAGACCCAGTACTTC.

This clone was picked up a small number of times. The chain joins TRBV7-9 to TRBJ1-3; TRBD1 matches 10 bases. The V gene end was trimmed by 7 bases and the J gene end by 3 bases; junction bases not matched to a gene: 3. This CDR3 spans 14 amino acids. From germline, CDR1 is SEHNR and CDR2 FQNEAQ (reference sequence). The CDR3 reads CASTTGGFGNTIYF. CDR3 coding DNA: TGTGCCAGCACGACAGGGGGCTTTGGAAACACCATATATTTT.